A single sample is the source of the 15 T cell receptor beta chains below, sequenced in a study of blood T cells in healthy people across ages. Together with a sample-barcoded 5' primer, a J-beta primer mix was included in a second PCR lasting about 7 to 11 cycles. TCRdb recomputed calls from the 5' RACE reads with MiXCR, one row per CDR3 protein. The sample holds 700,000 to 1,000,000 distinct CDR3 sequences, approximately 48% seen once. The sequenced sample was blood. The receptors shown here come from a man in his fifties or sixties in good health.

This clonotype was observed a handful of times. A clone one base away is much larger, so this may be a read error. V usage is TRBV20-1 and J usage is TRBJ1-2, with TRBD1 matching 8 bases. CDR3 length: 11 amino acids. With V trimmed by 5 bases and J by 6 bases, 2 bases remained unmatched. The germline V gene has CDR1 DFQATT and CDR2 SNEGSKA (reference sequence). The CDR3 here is CSARTGNGYTF. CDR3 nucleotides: TGCAGTGCTCGGACAGGGAATGGCTACACCTTC.

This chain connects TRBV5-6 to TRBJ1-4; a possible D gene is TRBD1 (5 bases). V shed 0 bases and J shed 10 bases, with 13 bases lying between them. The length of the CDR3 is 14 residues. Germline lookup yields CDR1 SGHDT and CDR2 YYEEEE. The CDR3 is CASSLVGTSGKLFF. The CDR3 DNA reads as TGTGCCAGCAGCTTGGTGGGGACGTCGGGAAAACTGTTTTTT.

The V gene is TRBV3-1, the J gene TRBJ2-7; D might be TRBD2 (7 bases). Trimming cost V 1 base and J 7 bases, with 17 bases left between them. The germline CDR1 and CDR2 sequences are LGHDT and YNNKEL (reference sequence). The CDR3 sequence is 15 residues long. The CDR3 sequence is CASSQGGGGHNEQYF. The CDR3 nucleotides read TGTGCCAGCAGCCAAGGGGGCGGGGGCCACAATGAGCAGTACTTC.

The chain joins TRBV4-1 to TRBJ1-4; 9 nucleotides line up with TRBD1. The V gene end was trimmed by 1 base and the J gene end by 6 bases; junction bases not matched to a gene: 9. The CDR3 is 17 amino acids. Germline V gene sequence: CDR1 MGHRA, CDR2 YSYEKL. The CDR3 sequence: CASSQVRTGAHDEKLFF. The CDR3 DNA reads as TGCGCCAGCAGCCAAGTACGGACAGGGGCGCATGATGAAAAACTGTTTTTT.

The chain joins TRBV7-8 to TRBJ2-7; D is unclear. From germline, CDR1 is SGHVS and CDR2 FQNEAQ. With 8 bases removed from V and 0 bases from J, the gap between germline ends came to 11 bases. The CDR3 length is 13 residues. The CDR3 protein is CASADRRSYEQYF. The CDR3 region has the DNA TGTGCCAGCGCGGACCGACGCTCCTACGAGCAGTACTTC.

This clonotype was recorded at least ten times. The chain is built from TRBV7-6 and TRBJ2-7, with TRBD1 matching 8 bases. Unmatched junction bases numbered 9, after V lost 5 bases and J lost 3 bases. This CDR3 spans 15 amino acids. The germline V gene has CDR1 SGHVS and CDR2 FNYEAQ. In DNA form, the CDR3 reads TGTGCCAGCAGCCCCAGGACAGGGAAGGTCTACGAGCAGTACTTC. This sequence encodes CASSPRTGKVYEQYF.

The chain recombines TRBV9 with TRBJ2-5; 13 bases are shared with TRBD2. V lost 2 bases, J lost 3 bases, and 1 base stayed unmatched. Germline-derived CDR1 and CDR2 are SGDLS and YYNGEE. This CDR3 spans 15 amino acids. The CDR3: CASSVGTSGKETQYF. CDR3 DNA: TGTGCCAGCAGCGTGGGGACTAGCGGGAAAGAGACCCAGTACTTC.

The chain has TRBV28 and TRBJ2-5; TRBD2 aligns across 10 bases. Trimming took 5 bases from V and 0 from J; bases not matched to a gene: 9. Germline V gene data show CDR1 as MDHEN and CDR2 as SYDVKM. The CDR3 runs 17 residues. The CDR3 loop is CASSIRISGGYQETQYF. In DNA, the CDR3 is TGTGCCAGCAGTATAAGGATTAGCGGGGGGTACCAAGAGACCCAGTACTTC.

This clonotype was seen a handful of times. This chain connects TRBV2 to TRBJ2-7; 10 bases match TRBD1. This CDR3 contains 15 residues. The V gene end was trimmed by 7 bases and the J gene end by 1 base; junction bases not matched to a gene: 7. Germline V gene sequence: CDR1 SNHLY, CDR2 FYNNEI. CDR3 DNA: TGTGCCAGCACCTTGGACAGGGGGAAATCCTACGAGCAGTACTTC. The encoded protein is CASTLDRGKSYEQYF. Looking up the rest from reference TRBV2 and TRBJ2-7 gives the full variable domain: EPEVTQTPSHQVTQMGQEVILRCVPISNHLYFYWYRQILGQKVEFLVSFYNNEISEKSEIFDDQFSVERPDGSNFTLKIRSTKLEDSAMYFCASTLDRGKSYEQYFGPGTRLTVT.

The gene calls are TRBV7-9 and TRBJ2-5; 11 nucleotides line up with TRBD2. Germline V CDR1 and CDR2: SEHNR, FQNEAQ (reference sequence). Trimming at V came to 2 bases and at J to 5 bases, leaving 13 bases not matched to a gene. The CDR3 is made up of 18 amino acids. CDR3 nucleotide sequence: TGTGCCAGCAGCTTAACCCCCCGGACTAGCGGGTTAGGGGAGACCCAGTACTTC. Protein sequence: CASSLTPRTSGLGETQYF.

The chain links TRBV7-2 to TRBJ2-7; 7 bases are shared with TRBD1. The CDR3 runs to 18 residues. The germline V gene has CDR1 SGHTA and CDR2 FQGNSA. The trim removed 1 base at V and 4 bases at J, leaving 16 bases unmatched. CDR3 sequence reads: CASSLEGPPDRVRYEQYF. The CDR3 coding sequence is TGTGCCAGCAGCTTAGAAGGCCCCCCCGACAGGGTCCGGTACGAGCAGTACTTC.

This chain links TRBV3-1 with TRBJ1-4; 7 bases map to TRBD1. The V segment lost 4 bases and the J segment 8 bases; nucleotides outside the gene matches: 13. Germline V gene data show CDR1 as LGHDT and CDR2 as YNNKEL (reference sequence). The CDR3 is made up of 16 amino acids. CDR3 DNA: TGTGCCAGCAGCCTCCGGGAGGGGACAGCCCTAGAAAAACTGTTTTTT. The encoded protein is CASSLREGTALEKLFF.

As DNA, the CDR3 is TGTGCCAGCAGTTCCTCCTCAAGTGTGCAGTATTTT. As protein: CASSSSSSVQYF. The chain carries TRBV6-2 or TRBV6-3 and TRBJ2-3; D remains ambiguous. With 4 bases removed from V and 11 bases from J, the gap between germline ends came to 13 bases. Germline values: CDR1 MNHEY, CDR2 SVGEGT. The CDR3 loop spans 12 amino acids.

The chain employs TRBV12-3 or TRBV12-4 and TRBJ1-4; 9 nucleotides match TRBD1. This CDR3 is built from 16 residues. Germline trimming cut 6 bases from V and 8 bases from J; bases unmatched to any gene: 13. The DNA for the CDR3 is TGTGCCAGCAGCCTAGGGCGGACAGGGGTTGGAGAAAAACTGTTTTTT. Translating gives CASSLGRTGVGEKLFF.

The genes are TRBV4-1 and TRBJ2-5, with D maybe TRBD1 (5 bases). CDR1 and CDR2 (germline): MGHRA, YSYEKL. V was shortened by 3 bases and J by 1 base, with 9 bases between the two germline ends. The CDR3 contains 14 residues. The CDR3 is CASSHPRVQETQYF. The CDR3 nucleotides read TGCGCCAGCAGCCATCCCAGGGTCCAAGAGACCCAGTACTTC.